The clone carrying this T cell receptor beta chain has just a few counts. The antigen remains undetermined. The data are from a study of T cells in Graves' hyperthyroidism and ophthalmopathy. Study conclusions and caveats: Median prediction lead before ophthalmopathy onset was about 6.5 months with the model.

There were TCR beta CDR3 regions amplified from RNA transcripts. The HTBI set primed first-round TCR CDR3 RT-PCR. TCRdb fed the multiplex PCR reads into MiXCR, producing one record per CDR3 protein. This sample yields 400,000 to 550,000 distinct CDR3 sequences, of which roughly 14% are seen a single time; 17% belongs to the top ten. Over 18 months, lack of ophthalmopathy progression marked Graves' hyperthyroidism as stable. The authors obtained PBMCs from around 11 ml of fresh peripheral blood. Trimming left V 2 bases short and J 2 bases short, with 13 bases between. The CDR3 spans 16 residues. Input material: blood. The chain combines TRBV12-3 or TRBV12-4 with TRBJ1-3; no clear D. The sequence was obtained from a young woman with Graves' hyperthyroidism. CDR3: CASSLFIVGAGNTIYF. Written as DNA, the CDR3 is TGTGCCAGCAGTTTATTTATTGTCGGGGCTGGAAACACCATATATTTT.